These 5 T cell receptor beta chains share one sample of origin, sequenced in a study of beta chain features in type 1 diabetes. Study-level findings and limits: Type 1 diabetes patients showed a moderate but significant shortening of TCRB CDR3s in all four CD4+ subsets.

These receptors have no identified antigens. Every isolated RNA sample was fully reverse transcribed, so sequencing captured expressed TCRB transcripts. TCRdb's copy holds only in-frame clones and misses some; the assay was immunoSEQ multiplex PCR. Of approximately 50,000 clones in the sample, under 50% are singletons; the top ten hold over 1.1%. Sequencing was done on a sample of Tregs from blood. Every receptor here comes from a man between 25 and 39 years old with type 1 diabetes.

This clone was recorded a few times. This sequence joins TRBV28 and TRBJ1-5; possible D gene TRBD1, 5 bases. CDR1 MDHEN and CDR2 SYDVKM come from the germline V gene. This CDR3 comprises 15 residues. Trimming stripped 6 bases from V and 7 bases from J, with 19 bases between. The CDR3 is CASSGSPRGSQPQHF. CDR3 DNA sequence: TGTGCCAGCAGCGGGAGCCCGAGGGGTAGCCAGCCCCAGCATTTT.

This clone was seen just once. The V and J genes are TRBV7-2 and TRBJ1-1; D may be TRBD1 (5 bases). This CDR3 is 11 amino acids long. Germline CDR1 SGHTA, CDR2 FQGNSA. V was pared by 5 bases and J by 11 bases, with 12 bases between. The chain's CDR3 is CASSAGLLAFF. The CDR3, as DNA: TGTGCCAGCAGCGCGGGACTCTTGGCTTTCTTT.

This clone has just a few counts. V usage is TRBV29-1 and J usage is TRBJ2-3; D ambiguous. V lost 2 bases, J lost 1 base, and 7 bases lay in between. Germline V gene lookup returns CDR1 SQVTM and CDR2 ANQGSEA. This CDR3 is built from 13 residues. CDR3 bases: TGCAGCGTTGAAATCCGGGGCACAGATACGCAGTATTTT. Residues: CSVEIRGTDTQYF.

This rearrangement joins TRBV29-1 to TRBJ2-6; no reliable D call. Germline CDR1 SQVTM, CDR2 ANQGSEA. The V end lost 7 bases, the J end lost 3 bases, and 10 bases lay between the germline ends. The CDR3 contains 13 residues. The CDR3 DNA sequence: TGCAGCGGCGCCGTTAGTGGGGCCAACGTCCTGACTTTC. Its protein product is CSGAVSGANVLTF.

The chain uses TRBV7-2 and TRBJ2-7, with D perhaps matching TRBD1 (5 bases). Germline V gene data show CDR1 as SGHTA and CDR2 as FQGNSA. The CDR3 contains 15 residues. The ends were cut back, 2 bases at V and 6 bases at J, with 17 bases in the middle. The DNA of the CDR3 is TGTGCCAGCAGCTTACAACAGGTTCCGTGGGGCGAGCAGTACTTC. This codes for CASSLQQVPWGEQYF.